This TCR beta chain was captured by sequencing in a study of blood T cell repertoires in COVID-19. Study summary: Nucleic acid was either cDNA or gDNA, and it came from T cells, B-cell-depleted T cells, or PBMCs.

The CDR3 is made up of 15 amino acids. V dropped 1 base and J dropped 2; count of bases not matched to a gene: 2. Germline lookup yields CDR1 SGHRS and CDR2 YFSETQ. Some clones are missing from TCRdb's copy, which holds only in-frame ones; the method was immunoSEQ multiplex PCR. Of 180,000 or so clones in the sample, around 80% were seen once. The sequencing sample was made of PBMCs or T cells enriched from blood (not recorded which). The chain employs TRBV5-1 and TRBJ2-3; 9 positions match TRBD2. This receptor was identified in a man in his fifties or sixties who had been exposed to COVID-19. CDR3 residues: CASSLQREDTDTQYF. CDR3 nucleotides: TGCGCCAGCAGCTTGCAGCGGGAGGACACAGATACGCAGTATTTT. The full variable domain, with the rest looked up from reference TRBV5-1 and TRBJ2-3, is KAGVTQTPRYLIKTRGQQVTLSCSPISGHRSVSWYQQTPGQGLQFLFEYFSETQRNKGNFPGRFSGRQFSNSRSEMNVSTLELGDSALYLCASSLQREDTDTQYFGPGTRLTVL.